Listed here are 16 T cell receptor beta chains from one sample, sequenced in a study of CD8 T cells in Susac syndrome. RNA amounts of about 0.5 to 1 ug underwent reverse transcription with random hexamers. TCRdb used MiXCR to reprocess the immunoSEQ multiplex PCR reads, holding one entry per CDR3 protein. The sample includes about 130,000 distinct CDR3 sequences, 90% to 95% of them seen just once. Material for sequencing was CD4+ T cells from PBMCs. The receptors shown here come from a human donor with multiple sclerosis.

This clonotype occurred once. The chain links TRBV12-3 or TRBV12-4 to TRBJ2-7, with TRBD2 matching 11 bases. CDR3 length: 14 residues. The J segment lost 4 bases and the V segment lost 5 bases, leaving 4 bases of the junction unmatched. The CDR3 sequence is CASSQTSGKYEQYF. The CDR3 DNA reads TGTGCCAGCAGTCAGACTAGCGGGAAGTACGAGCAGTACTTC.

V usage is TRBV7-9 and J usage is TRBJ1-1; D gene unclear. The CDR3 totals 16 residues. Trimming left V 7 bases short and J 0 bases short, with 18 bases between. In germline, CDR1 is SEHNR, CDR2 FQNEAQ (reference sequence). DNA of the CDR3: TGTGCCAGCACCATTCCCTCGTTGGAGGTGAACACTGAAGCTTTCTTT. Amino acid sequence: CASTIPSLEVNTEAFF. Combining the CDR3 with reference TRBV7-9 and TRBJ1-1 gives the whole variable domain DTGVSQNPRHKITKRGQNVTFRCDPISEHNRLYWYRQTLGQGPEFLTYFQNEAQLEKSRLLSDRFSAERPKGSFSTLEIQRTEQGDSAMYLCASTIPSLEVNTEAFFGQGTRLTVV.

This chain joins TRBV19 and TRBJ1-5; D perhaps matches TRBD1 (5 bases). Trimming left V 7 bases short and J 5 bases short, with 15 bases between. Germline V gene data show CDR1 as LNHDA and CDR2 as SQIVND (reference sequence). The CDR3 sequence is 14 residues long. The CDR3 DNA is TGTGCCAGTAAGGGGTTCGGGGAGCATCAGCCCCAGCATTTT. Translating it yields CASKGFGEHQPQHF.

The rearrangement joins TRBV3-1 to TRBJ1-1; D not certain. V was cut by 1 base and J by 0 bases, with 9 bases left in between. There are 15 residues in the CDR3. Germline loops: CDR1 LGHDT, CDR2 YNNKEL (reference sequence). CDR3 coding DNA: TGTGCCAGCAGCCAAGGTCAGGCCTTGAACACTGAAGCTTTCTTT. It yields the protein CASSQGQALNTEAFF. The whole variable domain, remainder taken from reference TRBV3-1 and TRBJ1-1, is DTAVSQTPKYLVTQMGNDKSIKCEQNLGHDTMYWYKQDSKKFLKIMFSYNNKELIINETVPNRFSPKSPDKAHLNLHINSLELGDSAVYFCASSQGQALNTEAFFGQGTRLTVV.

The chain has TRBV5-1 and TRBJ1-1; possible D gene TRBD1, 5 bases. V gave up 4 bases and J gave up 1 base, with 8 bases separating them. The CDR3 covers 13 residues. In germline, CDR1 is SGHRS, CDR2 YFSETQ. DNA for the CDR3: TGCGCCAGCAGCATGGGGGGGAACACTGAAGCTTTCTTT. Translation gives CASSMGGNTEAFF.

The rearrangement uses TRBV6-6 and TRBJ1-6, with 7 bases matching TRBD1. This CDR3 has 14 residues. The V gene's germline CDR1 is MNHNY and CDR2 SVGAGI (reference sequence). V shed 6 bases and J 7 bases; nucleotides not matched to a gene: 6. The CDR3 reads CASSQQGMNSPLHF. The CDR3 DNA sequence: TGTGCCAGCAGCCAACAGGGGATGAATTCACCCCTCCACTTT.

The V gene is TRBV14, the J gene TRBJ1-1; the D is unclear. Germline CDR1 SGHDN, CDR2 FVKESK. Trimming removed 1 base from V and 6 bases from J, with 15 bases in between. CDR3 size: 15 residues. Here the CDR3 reads CASSQGGLGMAEAFF. The CDR3, as DNA: TGTGCCAGCAGCCAAGGGGGATTGGGGATGGCTGAAGCTTTCTTT.

This rearrangement joins TRBV7-8 to TRBJ2-1; TRBD2 agrees at 8 bases. The CDR3 consists of 15 residues. Germline V lookup: CDR1 SGHVS, CDR2 FQNEAQ. Trimming at V came to 4 bases and at J to 12 bases, leaving 14 bases not matched to a gene. CDR3 DNA sequence: TGTGCCAGCAGCTATACCGGGACTAGGGTCGTAGCGCAGTTCTTC. This sequence encodes CASSYTGTRVVAQFF.

CDR3 nucleotide sequence: TGTGCCAGCTCACCTTCAGGGGATAATAATTCACCCCTCCACTTT. It yields the protein CASSPSGDNNSPLHF. The chain has TRBV18 and TRBJ1-6, with D possibly matching TRBD1 (6 bases). CDR1 and CDR2 from the germline V gene are KGHSH and LQKENI. The CDR3 spans 15 residues. V lost 3 bases, J lost 5 bases, and 11 bases lay in between.

This clonotype has a single count. V usage is TRBV7-9 and J usage is TRBJ1-1; D call uncertain. CDR1 SEHNR and CDR2 FQNEAQ come from the germline V gene (reference sequence). V lost 5 bases to trimming and J lost 10 bases, with 14 bases between them. The CDR3 has 12 amino acids. As DNA, the CDR3 is TGTGCCAGCAGCCCCGACGGAGGCGGAGCTTTCTTT. As protein: CASSPDGGGAFF.

The chain has TRBV6-5 and TRBJ1-1; D is unclear. Trimming removed 2 bases at V and 4 bases at J, with 8 bases between. CDR1 MNHEY and CDR2 SVGAGI come from the germline V gene. The CDR3 has 13 amino acids. The DNA of the CDR3 is TGTGCCAGCAGTTACCTAGCTGGCACTGAAGCTTTCTTT. It is translated as CASSYLAGTEAFF.

The V call is TRBV10-2, the J call TRBJ2-7, with 9 bases matching TRBD1. Germline-derived CDR1 and CDR2 are WSHSY and SAAADI. The CDR3 is 14 amino acids. V was pared by 6 bases and J by 3 bases, with 6 bases of the junction left unmatched. The CDR3 sequence: CASRGWDRDYEQYF. For the CDR3, the DNA is TGCGCCAGCAGGGGGTGGGACAGGGACTACGAGCAGTACTTC.

This sequence joins TRBV5-1 and TRBJ2-2, with 8 bases that match TRBD1. The CDR3 runs 15 residues. From germline, CDR1 is SGHRS and CDR2 YFSETQ. V lost 2 bases and J lost 7; bases outside the gene matches: 7. The chain's CDR3 is CASSLTGQVIGELFF. DNA for the CDR3: TGCGCCAGCAGCTTAACGGGACAGGTCATCGGGGAGCTGTTTTTT.

The gene calls are TRBV30 and TRBJ2-7, with D possibly TRBD1 on 7 matching bases. Germline loops: CDR1 GTSNPN, CDR2 SVGIG (reference sequence). The V and J ends lost 3 bases and 3 bases respectively, with 15 bases between them. The CDR3 is 14 amino acids. This chain's CDR3 is CAWRPQGGGYEQYF. CDR3 nucleotide sequence: TGTGCCTGGAGGCCCCAGGGGGGAGGCTACGAGCAGTACTTC.

The V call is TRBV27, the J call TRBJ1-5; TRBD1 aligns across 7 bases. The CDR3 loop spans 14 amino acids. CDR1 and CDR2 (germline): MNHEY, SMNVEV (reference sequence). The trim removed 2 bases at V and 6 bases at J, leaving 4 bases unmatched. In DNA form, the CDR3 reads TGTGCCAGCAGTTTACGTCCAGGGGGTCAGCCCCAGCATTTT. Protein product: CASSLRPGGQPQHF.

The chain couples TRBV2 to TRBJ1-1; no clear D gene. Trimming shortened V by 8 bases and J by 5 bases, and 9 bases separated the two germline ends. There are 11 residues in the CDR3. CDR1 SNHLY and CDR2 FYNNEI come from the germline V gene. The CDR3 DNA reads TGTGCCAGCGGGGATGGGACTGAAGCTTTCTTT. This sequence encodes CASGDGTEAFF.